The following is a TCR beta chain sequence with its context. Its antigen is currently unknown. In germline, CDR1 is SGHKS, CDR2 YYEKEE (reference sequence). V lost 2 bases, J lost 10 bases, and 18 bases lay in between. There are 14 residues in the CDR3. The repertoire was sequenced with immunoSEQ multiplex PCR; TCRdb's copy has only in-frame clones and lacks some. The repertoire has roughly 120,000 clones, 90% to 95% of them found once; the top ten carry around 5%. This entry is derived from a study of T cell responses to AZD1222 COVID-19 vaccine. Study conclusions and caveats: Clonal diversity may have been underestimated, and the donors were mostly white British, with more females than males. Unmutated variant regions are reportedly the target of nearly half of TCRs that are spike-specific. After the peak T cell response, and only then, were repertoires sampled.

Second-dose intervals near 4 or 12 weeks were combined. This chain uses TRBV5-5 with TRBJ2-5; D is unclear. The input for sequencing was peripheral blood, taken 28 days after the second AZD1222 dose. The sequence came from an adult who received the AZD1222 COVID-19 vaccine. CDR3 DNA sequence: TGTGCCAGCAGCTTCATGGGGTCCTTCGAGGACCAGTACTTC. This translates into CASSFMGSFEDQYF.